This entry lists 2 T cell receptor beta chains sequenced from one sample in a study of T cell responses to AZD1222 COVID-19 vaccine (dated by TCRdb to the early 2020s). The time point label, as the study defines it: baseline before first vaccination. Receptor libraries were prepared by the immunoSEQ multiplex PCR assay. TCRdb took over this immuneACCESS table, retaining in-frame rearrangements with V and J assigned. Such tables are incomplete; in checked studies, under half of the missing clones stem from an unresolved V gene, and the remainder is unexplained. The sample table holds 100,000 to 140,000 clones, of which roughly nine tenths were seen once. The ten top clones hold 6.5% to 8% of the sample. This specimen was peripheral blood, taken on day 0 of AZD1222 vaccination. The source of these receptors is an adult in good health.

The chain is built from TRBV6-5 and TRBJ1-2, with D unclear. V lost 5 bases, J lost 3 bases, and 10 bases lay in between. Germline V lookup: CDR1 MNHEY, CDR2 SVGAGI. The CDR3 runs 13 residues. CDR3 sequence (DNA): TGTGCCAGCAGTCCCGGACTCGACTATGGCTACACCTTC. Protein: CASSPGLDYGYTF.

The chain uses TRBV4-3 and TRBJ2-2; tentative D call: TRBD1 (5 bases). Per germline, CDR1 LGHNA and CDR2 YSLEER. Trimming cost V 1 base and J 0 bases, with 9 bases left between them. The CDR3 contains 16 residues. The CDR3 is CASSQARASNTGELFF. The CDR3, as DNA: TGCGCCAGCAGCCAAGCCAGGGCCTCGAACACCGGGGAGCTGTTTTTT.